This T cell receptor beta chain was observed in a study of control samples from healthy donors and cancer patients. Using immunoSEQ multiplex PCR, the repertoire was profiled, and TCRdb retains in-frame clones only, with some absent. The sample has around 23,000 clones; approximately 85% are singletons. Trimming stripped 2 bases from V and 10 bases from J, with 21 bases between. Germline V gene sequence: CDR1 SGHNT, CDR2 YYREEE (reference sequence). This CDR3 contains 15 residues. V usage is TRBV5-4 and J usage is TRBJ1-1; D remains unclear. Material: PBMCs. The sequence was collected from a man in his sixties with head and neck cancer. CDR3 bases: TGTGCCAGCAGCTTTTACGGAAACCCTTCAGGAGGAGCTTTCTTT. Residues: CASSFYGNPSGGAFF.